This TCR beta chain was observed in a study of blood T cell repertoires in COVID-19. Study-level background: Acute-phase and convalescent COVID-19 samples originated in the United States, Italy and Spain.

The germline V gene encodes CDR1 SGDLS and CDR2 YYNGEE. The CDR3 runs 14 residues. J lost 2 bases, V lost 3 bases, and 1 base had no gene match. As processed by the authors: Cell counts per sample came from amplifying reference gene primers. TCRdb's copy holds only in-frame clones and misses some; the assay was immunoSEQ multiplex PCR. The D gene and trimming were derived from the DNA, and the V and J assignments and clone size from that table. The sample shows about 87,000 clones, around nine tenths of them seen only once. The source is a man aged 35 to 55 with acute or convalescent COVID-19. The chain couples TRBV9 to TRBJ1-5; TRBD1 matches at 8 bases. Sequenced material: peripheral blood. The CDR3, as DNA: TGTGCCAGCAGCGCGGACAGGGGCAATCAGCCCCAGCATTTT. Its protein product is CASSADRGNQPQHF.